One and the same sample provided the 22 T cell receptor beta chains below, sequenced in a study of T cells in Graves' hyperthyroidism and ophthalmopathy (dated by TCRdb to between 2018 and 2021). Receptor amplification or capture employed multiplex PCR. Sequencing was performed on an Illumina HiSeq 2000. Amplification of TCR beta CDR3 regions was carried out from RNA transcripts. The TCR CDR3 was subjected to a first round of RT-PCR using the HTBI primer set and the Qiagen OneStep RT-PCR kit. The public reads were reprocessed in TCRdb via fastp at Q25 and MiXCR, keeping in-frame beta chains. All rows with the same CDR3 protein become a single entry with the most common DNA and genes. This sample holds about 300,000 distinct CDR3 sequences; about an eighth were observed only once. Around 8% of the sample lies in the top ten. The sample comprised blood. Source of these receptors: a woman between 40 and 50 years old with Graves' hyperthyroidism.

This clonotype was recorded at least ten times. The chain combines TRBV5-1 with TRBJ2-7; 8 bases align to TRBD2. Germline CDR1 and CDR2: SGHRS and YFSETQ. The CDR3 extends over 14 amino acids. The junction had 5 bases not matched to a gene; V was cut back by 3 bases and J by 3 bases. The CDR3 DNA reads TGCGCCAGCAGCTCAAGCGGGAGCGGCTACGAGCAGTACTTC. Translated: CASSSSGSGYEQYF. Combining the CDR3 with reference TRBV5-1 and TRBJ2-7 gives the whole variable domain KAGVTQTPRYLIKTRGQQVTLSCSPISGHRSVSWYQQTPGQGLQFLFEYFSETQRNKGNFPGRFSGRQFSNSRSEMNVSTLELGDSALYLCASSSSGSGYEQYFGPGTRLTVT.

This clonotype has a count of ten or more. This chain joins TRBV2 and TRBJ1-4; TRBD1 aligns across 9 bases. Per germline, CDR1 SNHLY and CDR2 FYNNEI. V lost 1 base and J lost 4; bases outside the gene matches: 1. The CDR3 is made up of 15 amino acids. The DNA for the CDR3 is TGTGCCAGCAGTGAAGGGGACAGGGATAATGAAAAACTGTTTTTT. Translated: CASSEGDRDNEKLFF.

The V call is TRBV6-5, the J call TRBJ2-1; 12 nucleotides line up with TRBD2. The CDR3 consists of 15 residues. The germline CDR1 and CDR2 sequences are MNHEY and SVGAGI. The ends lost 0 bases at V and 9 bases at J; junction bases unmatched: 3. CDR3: CASSYSTSGSFEQFF. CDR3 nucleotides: TGTGCCAGCAGTTACTCGACTAGCGGGAGCTTTGAGCAGTTCTTC.

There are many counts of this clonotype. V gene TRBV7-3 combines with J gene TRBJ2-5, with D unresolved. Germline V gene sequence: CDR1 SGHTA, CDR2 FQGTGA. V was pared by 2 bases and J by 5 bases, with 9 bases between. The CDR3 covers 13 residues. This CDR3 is CASSLGAVETQYF. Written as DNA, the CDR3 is TGTGCCAGCAGCTTAGGCGCCGTGGAGACCCAGTACTTC.

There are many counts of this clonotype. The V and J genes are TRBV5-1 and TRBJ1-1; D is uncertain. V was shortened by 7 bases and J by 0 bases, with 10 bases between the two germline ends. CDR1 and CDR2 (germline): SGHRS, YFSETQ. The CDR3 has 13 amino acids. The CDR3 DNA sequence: TGCGCCAGCGCGGCTGGGGTGAACACTGAAGCTTTCTTT. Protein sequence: CASAAGVNTEAFF.

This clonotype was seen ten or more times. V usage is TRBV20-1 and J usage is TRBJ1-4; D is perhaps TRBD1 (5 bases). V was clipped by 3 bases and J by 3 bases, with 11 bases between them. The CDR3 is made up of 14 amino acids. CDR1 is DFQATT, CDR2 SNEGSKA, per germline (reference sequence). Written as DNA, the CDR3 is TGCAGTGCTAGTAACCGGGGCCCTAATGAAAAACTGTTTTTT. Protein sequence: CSASNRGPNEKLFF.

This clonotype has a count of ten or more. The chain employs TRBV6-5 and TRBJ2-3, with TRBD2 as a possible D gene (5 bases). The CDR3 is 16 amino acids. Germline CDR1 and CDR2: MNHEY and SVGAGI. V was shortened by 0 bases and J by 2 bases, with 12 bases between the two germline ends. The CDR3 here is CASSYSRRVNTDTQYF. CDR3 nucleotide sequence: TGTGCCAGCAGTTACTCGAGGCGGGTTAACACAGATACGCAGTATTTT.

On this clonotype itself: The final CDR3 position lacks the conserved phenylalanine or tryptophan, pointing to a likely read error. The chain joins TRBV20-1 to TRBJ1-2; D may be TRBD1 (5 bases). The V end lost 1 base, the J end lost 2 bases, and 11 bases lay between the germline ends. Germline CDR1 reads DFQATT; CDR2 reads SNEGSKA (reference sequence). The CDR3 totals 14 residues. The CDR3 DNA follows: TGCAGTGCTAGAGTTGGGGGGGGGAACTATGGCTACACCCTC. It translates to CSARVGGGNYGYTL.

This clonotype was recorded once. DNA of the CDR3: TGCGCCAGCAGCTTGGCTCGCGGGACAGAAGAGACCCAGTTCTTC. Translated: CASSLARGTEETQFF. The chain employs TRBV5-1 and TRBJ2-5; D possibly corresponds to TRBD1 (7 bases). The tail of the sequence fits TRBJ2-1 better, so the J call may be wrong. Per the germline V gene, CDR1 is SGHRS and CDR2 is YFSETQ. CDR3 length: 15 residues.

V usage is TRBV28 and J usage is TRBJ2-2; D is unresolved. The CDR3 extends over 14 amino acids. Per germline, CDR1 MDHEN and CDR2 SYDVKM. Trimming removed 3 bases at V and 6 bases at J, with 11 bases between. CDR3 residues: CASSLSSASGELFF. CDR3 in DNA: TGTGCCAGCAGTTTGTCGTCCGCTTCCGGGGAGCTGTTTTTT.

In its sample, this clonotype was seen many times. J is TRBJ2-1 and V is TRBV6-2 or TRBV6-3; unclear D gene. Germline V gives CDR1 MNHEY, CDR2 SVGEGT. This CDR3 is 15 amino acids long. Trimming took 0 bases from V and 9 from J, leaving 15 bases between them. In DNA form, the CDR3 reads TGTGCCAGCAGTTACTCTGTACAAGGGTGGGGTGAGCAGTTCTTC. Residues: CASSYSVQGWGEQFF.

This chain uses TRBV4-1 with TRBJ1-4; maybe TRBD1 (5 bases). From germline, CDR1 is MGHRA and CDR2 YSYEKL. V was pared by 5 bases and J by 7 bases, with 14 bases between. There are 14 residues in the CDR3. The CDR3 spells CASSTRDAGEKLFF. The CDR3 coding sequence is TGCGCCAGCAGCACCCGGGACGCGGGTGAAAAACTGTTTTTT.

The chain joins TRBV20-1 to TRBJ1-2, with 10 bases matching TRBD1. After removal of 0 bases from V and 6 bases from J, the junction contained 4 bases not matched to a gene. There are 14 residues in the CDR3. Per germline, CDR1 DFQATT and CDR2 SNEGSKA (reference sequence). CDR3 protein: CSARELDRGHGYTF. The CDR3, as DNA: TGCAGTGCTAGAGAATTAGACAGGGGGCATGGCTACACCTTC.

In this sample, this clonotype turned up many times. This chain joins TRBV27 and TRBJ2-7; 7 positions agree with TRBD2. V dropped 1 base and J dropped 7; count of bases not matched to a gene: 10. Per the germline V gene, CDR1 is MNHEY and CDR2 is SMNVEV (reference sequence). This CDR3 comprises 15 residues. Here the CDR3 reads CASSLFGGGPREQYF. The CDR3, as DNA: TGTGCCAGCAGTTTATTCGGGGGAGGGCCTCGAGAGCAGTACTTC.

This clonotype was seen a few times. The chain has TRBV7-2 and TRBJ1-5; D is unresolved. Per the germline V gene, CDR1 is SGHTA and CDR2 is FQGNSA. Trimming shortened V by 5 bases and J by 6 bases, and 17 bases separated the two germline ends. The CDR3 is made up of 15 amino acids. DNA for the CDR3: TGTGCCAGCAGCATAGACGGAACCCTCGGTCAGCCCCAGCATTTT. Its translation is CASSIDGTLGQPQHF.

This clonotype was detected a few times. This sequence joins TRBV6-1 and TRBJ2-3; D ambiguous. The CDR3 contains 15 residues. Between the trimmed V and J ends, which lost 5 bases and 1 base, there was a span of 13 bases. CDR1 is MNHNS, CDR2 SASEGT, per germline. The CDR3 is CASSYNGWGTDTQYF. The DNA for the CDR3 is TGTGCCAGCAGTTATAATGGGTGGGGCACAGATACGCAGTATTTT.

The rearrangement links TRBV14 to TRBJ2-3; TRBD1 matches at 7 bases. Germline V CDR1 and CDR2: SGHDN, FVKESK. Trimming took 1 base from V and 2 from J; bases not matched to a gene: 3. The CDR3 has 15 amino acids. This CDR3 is CASSQVTGNTDTQYF. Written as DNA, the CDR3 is TGTGCCAGCAGCCAAGTGACAGGGAACACAGATACGCAGTATTTT.

The CDR3 coding sequence is TGTGCCAGCAGTGGTGGGACTAGCGGGAGAGGGGAGACCCAGTACTTC. The encoded protein is CASSGGTSGRGETQYF. V usage is TRBV27 and J usage is TRBJ2-5, with TRBD2 matching over 14 bases. The CDR3 loop spans 16 amino acids. Looked up from germline, CDR1 is MNHEY and CDR2 is SMNVEV (reference sequence). Trimming took 5 bases from V and 5 from J; bases not matched to a gene: 7.

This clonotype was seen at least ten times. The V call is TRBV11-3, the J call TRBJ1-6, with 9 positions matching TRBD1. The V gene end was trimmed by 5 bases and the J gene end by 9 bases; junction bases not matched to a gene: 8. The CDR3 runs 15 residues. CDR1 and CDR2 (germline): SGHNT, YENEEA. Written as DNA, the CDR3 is TGTGCCAGCAGCAGCCGGGACAGGGAAGGTTCACCCCTCCACTTT. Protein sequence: CASSSRDREGSPLHF.

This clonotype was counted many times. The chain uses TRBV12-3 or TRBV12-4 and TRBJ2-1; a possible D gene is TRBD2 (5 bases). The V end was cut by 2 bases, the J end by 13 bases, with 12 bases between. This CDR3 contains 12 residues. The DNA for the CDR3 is TGTGCCAGCAGTTTAATTGGCAGGACTCAGTTCTTC. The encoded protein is CASSLIGRTQFF.

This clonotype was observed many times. The CDR3 DNA follows: TGTGCCAGCAGTGAACGGTGGGAGTACTCCTACGAGCAGTACTTC. This translates into CASSERWEYSYEQYF. The J gene is TRBJ2-7, the V gene TRBV6-1; a possible D gene is TRBD2 (5 bases). Trimming took 2 bases from V and 0 from J, leaving 11 bases between them. The CDR3 loop spans 15 amino acids. Germline CDR1 is MNHNS and CDR2 is SASEGT.

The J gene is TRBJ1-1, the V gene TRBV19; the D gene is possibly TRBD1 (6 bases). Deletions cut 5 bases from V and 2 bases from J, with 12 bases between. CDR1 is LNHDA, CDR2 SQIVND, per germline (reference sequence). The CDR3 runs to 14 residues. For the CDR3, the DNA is TGTGCCAGTAGTTGGGACATAAGCAACACTGAAGCTTTCTTT. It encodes CASSWDISNTEAFF.